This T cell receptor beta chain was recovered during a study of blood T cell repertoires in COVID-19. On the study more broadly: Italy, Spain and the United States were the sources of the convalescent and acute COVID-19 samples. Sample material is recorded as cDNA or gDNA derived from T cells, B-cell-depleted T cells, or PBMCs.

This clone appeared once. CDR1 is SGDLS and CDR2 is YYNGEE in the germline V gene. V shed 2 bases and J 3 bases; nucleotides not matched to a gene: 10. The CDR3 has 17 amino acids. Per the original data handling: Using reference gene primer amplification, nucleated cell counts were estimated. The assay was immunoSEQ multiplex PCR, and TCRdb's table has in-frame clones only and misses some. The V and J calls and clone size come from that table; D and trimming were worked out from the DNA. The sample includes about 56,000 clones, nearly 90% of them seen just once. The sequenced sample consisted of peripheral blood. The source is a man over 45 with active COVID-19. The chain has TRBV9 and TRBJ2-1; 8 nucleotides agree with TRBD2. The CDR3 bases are TGTGCCAGCAGCGTTAGCACTGGGGGACTAGGCTACAATGAGCAGTTCTTC. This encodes CASSVSTGGLGYNEQFF.